Below are 14 T cell receptor beta chains sequenced from a single sample in a study of blood T cell repertoires in COVID-19 (TCRdb year 2020). Libraries were constructed by the immunoSEQ multiplex PCR assay. The table was pulled from immuneACCESS by TCRdb, which kept in-frame rearrangements only. Such tables lose some clones; where checked, under half of the loss comes from unresolved V genes, and the rest has no known cause. This sample lists some 180,000 clones; around 80% were detected once. Of the sample, around an eighth is held by the ten largest clones. Source material: PBMCs or T cells enriched from blood (not recorded which). The receptors were gathered from a man aged 55 to 69 who had been exposed to COVID-19.

The J gene is TRBJ2-1, the V gene TRBV30; D is unclear. Trimming removed 0 bases from V and 7 bases from J, with 7 bases in between. There are 12 residues in the CDR3. CDR1 is GTSNPN and CDR2 is SVGIG in the germline V gene (reference sequence). CDR3 nucleotides: TGTGCCTGGAGTGTAGCCGGGAATGAGCAGTTCTTC. Its protein is CAWSVAGNEQFF.

The rearrangement joins TRBV3-1 (or the pseudogene TRBV3-2) to TRBJ1-1; 10 bases align to TRBD1. CDR1 and CDR2 from the germline V gene are LGHDT and YNNKEL (reference sequence). The V segment lost 1 base and the J segment 10 bases; nucleotides outside the gene matches: 0. The CDR3 has 12 amino acids. This CDR3 reads CASSQGTGGAFF. Here the CDR3 DNA reads TGTGCCAGCAGCCAAGGGACAGGGGGAGCTTTCTTT.

V is TRBV6-5 and J is TRBJ1-4; D possibly corresponds to TRBD1 (6 bases). CDR1 and CDR2 from the germline V gene are MNHEY and SVGAGI. This CDR3 spans 15 amino acids. With 6 bases removed from V and 4 bases from J, the gap between germline ends came to 15 bases. In DNA form, the CDR3 reads TGTGCCAGCAGCCACCGGACAGTCAGTAATGAAAAACTGTTTTTT. It specifies CASSHRTVSNEKLFF.

The chain employs TRBV5-1 and TRBJ2-7; 7 nucleotides line up with TRBD1. Germline CDR1 and CDR2: SGHRS and YFSETQ. The length of the CDR3 is 18 residues. V lost 0 bases to trimming and J lost 9 bases; unmatched junction nucleotides: 21. The chain's CDR3 is CASSLADTRDSSTAGQYF. In DNA, the CDR3 is TGCGCCAGCAGCTTGGCCGATACACGGGACAGTTCAACGGCAGGGCAGTACTTC.

This rearrangement joins TRBV7-9 to TRBJ2-6, with a weak D call TRBD1 (5 bases). CDR1 and CDR2 from the germline V gene are SEHNR and FQNEAQ (reference sequence). The CDR3 is 14 residues long. Deletions cut 6 bases from V and 3 bases from J, with 9 bases between. The CDR3 is CASSRGFGANVLTF. Here the CDR3 DNA reads TGTGCCAGCAGTAGGGGCTTTGGGGCCAACGTCCTGACTTTC.

The chain uses TRBV3-1 (or the pseudogene TRBV3-2) and TRBJ1-3; TRBD1 agrees at 7 bases. The junction had 5 bases not matched to a gene; V was cut back by 4 bases and J by 2 bases. Germline values: CDR1 LGHDT, CDR2 YNNKEL (reference sequence). The CDR3 loop spans 15 amino acids. CDR3 amino acids: CASSRGTATGNTIYF. The CDR3 DNA reads TGTGCCAGCAGCCGAGGGACAGCGACTGGAAACACCATATATTTT.

The chain links TRBV9 to TRBJ1-1, with a possible D match to TRBD1 (6 bases). V dropped 4 bases and J dropped 11 bases, with 24 bases sitting between them. Germline CDR1 and CDR2: SGDLS and YYNGEE. This CDR3 is 15 amino acids long. CDR3 protein: CASSPPRGDSSLAFF. The CDR3 bases are TGTGCCAGCAGCCCTCCCAGGGGAGACAGCTCACTGGCTTTCTTT.

The chain employs TRBV6-5 and TRBJ1-5, with 7 positions matching TRBD1. CDR1 is MNHEY, CDR2 SVGAGI, per germline. Germline trimming cut 5 bases from V and 4 bases from J; bases unmatched to any gene: 2. The CDR3 has 13 amino acids. CDR3 sequence: CASSTQGNQPQHF. CDR3 coding DNA: TGTGCCAGCAGTACACAGGGGAATCAGCCCCAGCATTTT.

The CDR3 DNA reads TGTGCCAGTAGTGGAGGACAGTCATACAATGAGCAGTTCTTC. This encodes CASSGGQSYNEQFF. The V call is TRBV19, the J call TRBJ2-1; possible D gene TRBD1, 6 bases. The CDR3 runs to 14 residues. Germline V lookup: CDR1 LNHDA, CDR2 SQIVND (reference sequence). V was shortened by 5 bases and J by 4 bases, with 12 bases between the two germline ends.

A few counts support this clone. This chain joins TRBV11-3 and TRBJ1-1; tentative D call: TRBD1 (5 bases). CDR3 size: 12 residues. In germline, CDR1 is SGHNT, CDR2 YENEEA. Trimming took 8 bases from V and 0 from J, leaving 7 bases between them. CDR3 sequence reads: CASGQVNTEAFF. As DNA, the CDR3 is TGTGCCAGCGGACAAGTGAACACTGAAGCTTTCTTT.

The chain employs TRBV6-2 or TRBV6-3 and TRBJ2-4; 7 bases agree with TRBD2. V lost 6 bases, J lost 5 bases, and 4 bases stayed unmatched. The length of the CDR3 is 13 residues. CDR1 and CDR2 from the germline V gene are MNHEY and SVGEGT. Here the CDR3 DNA reads TGTGCCAGCAGCCCCCGGGGGGAAAACATTCAGTACTTC. Translating it yields CASSPRGENIQYF.

The chain has TRBV5-6 and TRBJ2-1, with 9 bases matching TRBD1. The V segment lost 2 bases and the J segment 7 bases; nucleotides outside the gene matches: 1. CDR3 size: 13 residues. Germline CDR1 is SGHDT and CDR2 is YYEEEE. CDR3 in DNA: TGTGCCAGCAGCTTCGGGACAGGGAATGAGCAGTTCTTC. Amino acid sequence: CASSFGTGNEQFF. The full variable domain, in which reference TRBV5-6 and TRBJ2-1 provide the parts outside the CDR3, is DAGVTQSPTHLIKTRGQQVTLRCSPKSGHDTVSWYQQALGQGPQFIFQYYEEEERQRGNFPDRFSGHQFPNYSSELNVNALLLGDSALYLCASSFGTGNEQFFGPGTRLTVL.

This clone appeared a few times. This chain joins TRBV19 and TRBJ2-7, with D possibly TRBD2 on 5 matching bases. The CDR3 length is 13 residues. Germline V gene data show CDR1 as LNHDA and CDR2 as SQIVND (reference sequence). V was pared by 0 bases and J by 3 bases, with 6 bases between. CDR3 nucleotides: TGTGCCAGTAGTATAGAGGCGGGCTACGAGCAGTACTTC. Protein product: CASSIEAGYEQYF.

The chain is built from TRBV6-2 or TRBV6-3 and TRBJ2-7; TRBD1 agrees at 11 bases. Germline CDR1 is MNHEY and CDR2 is SVGEGT. The CDR3 loop spans 15 amino acids. The trim removed 7 bases at V and 3 bases at J, leaving 8 bases unmatched. CDR3 bases: TGTGCCAGCACCCCCCCCGGGACAGGGGGCTACGAGCAGTACTTC. This sequence encodes CASTPPGTGGYEQYF.